A single sample is the source of the 30 T cell receptor beta chains below, sequenced in a study of graft-versus-host responses after intestinal transplantation. Only in-frame clones appear in the TCRdb table, and some are missing; sequencing was by immunoSEQ multiplex PCR. The sample lists tens of thousands of clones; roughly 91% were seen once. Their target antigens are unknown. The sample in question was unstimulated CD4+ T cells sorted from spleen or lymph node cells, obtained before intestinal transplant. These receptors all stem from a human donor who received an intestinal transplant.

V gene TRBV5-1 combines with J gene TRBJ2-5; 11 bases map to TRBD1. Germline CDR1 is SGHRS and CDR2 is YFSETQ. This CDR3 spans 16 amino acids. With V trimmed by 1 base and J by 4 bases, 6 bases remained unmatched. The CDR3 spells CASSLRTGGDGETQYF. The CDR3 nucleotides are TGCGCCAGCAGCTTGAGGACAGGGGGCGACGGAGAGACCCAGTACTTC.

The chain carries TRBV19 and TRBJ2-1, with D perhaps TRBD2 (6 bases). Germline lookup yields CDR1 LNHDA and CDR2 SQIVND (reference sequence). The CDR3 is 15 amino acids. Trimming pared 7 bases from V and 1 base from J, leaving 14 bases between. The CDR3 DNA sequence: TGTGCCAGTAAAGAAGCGGGCCCTTCCTACAATGAGCAGTTCTTC. Translating it yields CASKEAGPSYNEQFF.

The V gene is TRBV21-1, the J gene TRBJ1-5. TRBV21-1 is deemed a pseudogene. The CDR3 extends over 16 amino acids. The chain's CDR3 is CASSKCNPLRDQPQHF. The CDR3, as DNA: TGTGCCAGCAGCAAATGTAACCCATTGAGGGATCAGCCCCAGCATTTT.

The chain has TRBV19 and TRBJ2-7; tentative D call: TRBD1 (6 bases). Trimming stripped 4 bases from V and 4 bases from J, with 11 bases between. Germline lookup yields CDR1 LNHDA and CDR2 SQIVND (reference sequence). This CDR3 spans 13 amino acids. In DNA, the CDR3 is TGTGCCAGTAGTAGAGTCAGGGGTTACGAGCAGTACTTC. Residues: CASSRVRGYEQYF.

This chain connects TRBV29-1 to TRBJ1-3, with 7 bases aligning to TRBD1. V lost 5 bases and J lost 9; bases outside the gene matches: 4. CDR1 and CDR2 from the germline V gene are SQVTM and ANQGSEA. The CDR3 is made up of 11 amino acids. The CDR3 spells CSVLTGFTIYF. The CDR3 nucleotides read TGCAGCGTTTTGACAGGGTTCACCATATATTTT. The variable domain in full, completed from reference TRBV29-1 and TRBJ1-3, reads SAVISQKPSRDICQRGTSLTIQCQVDSQVTMMFWYRQQPGQSLTLIATANQGSEATYESGFVIDKFPISRPNLTFSTLTVSNMSPEDSSIYLCSVLTGFTIYFGEGSWLTVV.

This sequence joins TRBV19 and TRBJ1-3, with TRBD1 as a possible D gene (6 bases). The CDR3 spans 15 residues. V was trimmed by 10 bases and J by 0 bases, leaving 16 bases between them. CDR1 LNHDA and CDR2 SQIVND come from the germline V gene (reference sequence). This CDR3 is CATNGGSRSGNTIYF. The CDR3 region has the DNA TGTGCCACAAATGGGGGCTCCCGCTCTGGAAACACCATATATTTT.

The rearrangement uses TRBV7-2 and TRBJ1-1; D is possibly TRBD1 (6 bases). The germline gives CDR1 SGHTA, CDR2 FQGNSA. The length of the CDR3 is 14 residues. Trimming took off 6 bases at V and 1 base at J, with 12 bases between the two ends. The CDR3 is CASSRTARNTEAFF. In nucleotides, the CDR3 is TGTGCCAGCAGTCGGACAGCCCGGAACACTGAAGCTTTCTTT.

The chain combines TRBV7-2 with TRBJ2-7; TRBD2 matches at 8 bases. The CDR3 has 14 residues. The V and J ends lost 1 base and 6 bases, in that order; junction bases with no gene match: 5. Germline V gene lookup returns CDR1 SGHTA and CDR2 FQGNSA. CDR3 loop: CASSLGSGVGEQYF. The CDR3 coding sequence is TGTGCCAGCAGCTTAGGTAGCGGGGTGGGCGAGCAGTACTTC.

The chain has TRBV11-3 and TRBJ1-3; D might be TRBD1 (5 bases). The CDR3 extends over 14 amino acids. Deletions cut 5 bases from V and 2 bases from J, with 10 bases between. The germline V gene encodes CDR1 SGHNT and CDR2 YENEEA. DNA for the CDR3: TGTGCCAGCAGCGGGGCGGTAGCTGGAAACACCATATATTTT. Translated, it gives CASSGAVAGNTIYF.

This clone was recorded a few times. This chain joins TRBV2 and TRBJ1-1, with 7 positions matching TRBD1. Looked up from germline, CDR1 is SNHLY and CDR2 is FYNNEI. This CDR3 has 14 amino acids. V lost 5 bases and J lost 4; bases outside the gene matches: 7. CDR3 in amino acids: CASSPDRVGTEAFF. The CDR3 nucleotides read TGTGCCAGCAGTCCAGACAGGGTGGGCACTGAAGCTTTCTTT.

The chain recombines TRBV7-9 with TRBJ2-1; 8 bases are a match to TRBD2. The CDR3 spans 15 residues. V was clipped by 4 bases and J by 2 bases; unmatched bases: 4. From germline, CDR1 is SEHNR and CDR2 FQNEAQ (reference sequence). CDR3 sequence reads: CASSSTGGAYNEQFF. For the CDR3, the DNA is TGTGCCAGCAGCTCCACCGGGGGGGCCTACAATGAGCAGTTCTTC.

The chain uses TRBV5-1 and TRBJ2-7; D remains unclear. The germline V and J ends were trimmed by 2 bases and 0 bases, with 12 bases remaining between them. CDR1 and CDR2 (germline): SGHRS, YFSETQ. This CDR3 spans 15 amino acids. The CDR3 nucleotides are TGCGCCAGCAGCTTAGAGAACAGTCCCTCCTACGAGCAGTACTTC. It encodes CASSLENSPSYEQYF. Supplemented by reference TRBV5-1 and TRBJ2-7, the full variable domain reads KAGVTQTPRYLIKTRGQQVTLSCSPISGHRSVSWYQQTPGQGLQFLFEYFSETQRNKGNFPGRFSGRQFSNSRSEMNVSTLELGDSALYLCASSLENSPSYEQYFGPGTRLTVT.

V and J are TRBV4-3 and TRBJ2-7, with D perhaps matching TRBD2 (5 bases). Trimming took off 3 bases at V and 5 bases at J, with 14 bases between the two ends. Germline CDR1 and CDR2: LGHNA and YSLEER. The CDR3 is made up of 14 amino acids. The CDR3 loop is CASSQSVASDEQYF. DNA of the CDR3: TGCGCCAGCAGCCAGTCCGTAGCGAGCGACGAGCAGTACTTC.

J is TRBJ2-3 and V is TRBV4-3; TRBD2 is a possible D gene (5 bases). Trimming left V 0 bases short and J 6 bases short, with 10 bases between. CDR1 and CDR2 (germline): LGHNA, YSLEER. The CDR3 sequence is 14 residues long. CDR3 nucleotides: TGCGCCAGCAGCCAAGATCTGAGAGGGGATACGCAGTATTTT. The encoded protein is CASSQDLRGDTQYF.

The chain links TRBV7-8 to TRBJ1-2; D might be TRBD1 (6 bases). Germline CDR1 and CDR2: SGHVS and FQNEAQ. V was shortened by 1 base and J by 0 bases, with 6 bases between the two germline ends. This CDR3 spans 14 amino acids. CDR3 nucleotide sequence: TGTGCCAGCAGCTTAGGACAGGCTAACTATGGCTACACCTTC. This encodes CASSLGQANYGYTF.

The chain uses TRBV7-8 and TRBJ1-1; TRBD1 matches 7 bases. Looked up from germline, CDR1 is SGHVS and CDR2 is FQNEAQ. CDR3 length: 13 residues. Germline trimming cut 2 bases from V and 8 bases from J; bases unmatched to any gene: 5. CDR3 protein: CASSLQGDVEAFF. The CDR3 region has the DNA TGTGCCAGCAGCTTACAGGGGGATGTGGAAGCTTTCTTT. The full variable domain, its missing parts supplied by reference TRBV7-8 and TRBJ1-1, is GAGVSQSPRYKVAKRGQDVALRCDPISGHVSLFWYQQALGQGPEFLTYFQNEAQLDKSGLPSDRFFAERPEGSVSTLKIQRTQQEDSAVYLCASSLQGDVEAFFGQGTRLTVV.

The chain employs TRBV7-2 and TRBJ2-5, with 7 positions matching TRBD2. Germline V gene data show CDR1 as SGHTA and CDR2 as FQGNSA. This CDR3 contains 17 residues. Trimming removed 3 bases from V and 1 base from J; junction bases left unmatched: 11. The CDR3 DNA follows: TGTGCCAGCAGCTTGGGTGAGCGGGGCACCGTCCAAGAGACCCAGTACTTC. Encoded protein: CASSLGERGTVQETQYF.

This clone was detected only once. This sequence joins TRBV14 and TRBJ2-7; no firm D call. The CDR3 runs to 12 residues. The germline CDR1 and CDR2 sequences are SGHDN and FVKESK. The ends were cut back, 5 bases at V and 0 bases at J, with 5 bases in the middle. CDR3 bases: TGTGCCAGCAGCTACAGCTCCTACGAGCAGTACTTC. Translated: CASSYSSYEQYF.

The chain uses TRBV27 and TRBJ2-5, with a tentative D call TRBD1 (8 bases). The J call could be wrong; TRBJ2-7 is a better fit for the DNA end. In germline, CDR1 is MNHEY, CDR2 SMNVEV (reference sequence). The CDR3 consists of 14 residues. The CDR3 protein is CASSLPGGGGEQYF. The CDR3 nucleotides are TGTGCCAGCAGCTTACCAGGGGGCGGGGGCGAGCAGTACTTC.

The V and J genes are TRBV6-5 and TRBJ2-1, with a tentative D call TRBD1 (5 bases). The CDR3 is 14 residues long. Trimming stripped 2 bases from V and 6 bases from J, with 11 bases between. Germline CDR1 MNHEY, CDR2 SVGAGI. CDR3 region: CASSYEWGPNEQFF. The DNA for the CDR3 is TGTGCCAGCAGTTACGAATGGGGCCCCAATGAGCAGTTCTTC.

The V gene is TRBV9, the J gene TRBJ2-3; weak D call: TRBD1 (6 bases). Trimming took 0 bases from V and 1 from J, leaving 9 bases between them. From germline, CDR1 is SGDLS and CDR2 YYNGEE. The CDR3 runs to 15 residues. The CDR3 loop reads CASSVAAGGTDTQYF. DNA for the CDR3: TGTGCCAGCAGCGTAGCGGCAGGGGGCACAGATACGCAGTATTTT.

This clone is a singleton in its sample. The rearrangement links TRBV7-6 to TRBJ2-7; D uncertain. Germline V CDR1 and CDR2: SGHVS, FNYEAQ. CDR3 length: 13 amino acids. Trimming left V 5 bases short and J 3 bases short, with 11 bases between. The CDR3 DNA is TGTGCCAGCAGCGCGTCGGTCGGCTACGAGCAGTACTTC. Translated: CASSASVGYEQYF.

The J gene is TRBJ2-7, the V gene TRBV7-2; 7 bases fit TRBD1. V was pared by 6 bases and J by 3 bases, with 11 bases of the junction left unmatched. The germline V gene encodes CDR1 SGHTA and CDR2 FQGNSA. This CDR3 is 15 amino acids long. CDR3: CASRLQSGQIYEQYF. The CDR3 nucleotides read TGTGCCAGCAGGCTTCAATCGGGACAGATCTACGAGCAGTACTTC.

J is TRBJ2-1 and V is TRBV18, with 10 nucleotides matching TRBD1. V was clipped by 3 bases and J by 4 bases; unmatched bases: 3. The CDR3 loop spans 15 amino acids. The V gene's germline CDR1 is KGHSH and CDR2 LQKENI. The CDR3 is CASSPGTGEYNEQFF. CDR3 in DNA: TGTGCCAGCTCACCTGGGACAGGGGAATACAATGAGCAGTTCTTC. The full variable domain, with the rest looked up from reference TRBV18 and TRBJ2-1, is NAGVMQNPRHLVRRRGQEARLRCSPMKGHSHVYWYRQLPEEGLKFMVYLQKENIIDESGMPKERFSAEFPKEGPSILRIQQVVRGDSAAYFCASSPGTGEYNEQFFGPGTRLTVL.

V gene TRBV7-9 combines with J gene TRBJ1-4; 7 nucleotides agree with TRBD1. CDR1 is SEHNR and CDR2 is FQNEAQ in the germline V gene (reference sequence). This CDR3 has 16 amino acids. V gave up 1 base and J gave up 5 bases; unmatched junction bases: 7. CDR3: CASSLGGTVLNEKLFF. Written as DNA, the CDR3 is TGTGCCAGCAGCTTAGGGGGGACAGTCCTAAATGAAAAACTGTTTTTT.

This sequence joins TRBV27 and TRBJ1-6; 9 bases line up with TRBD1. CDR1 MNHEY and CDR2 SMNVEV come from the germline V gene (reference sequence). V lost 4 bases and J lost 4; bases outside the gene matches: 8. This CDR3 region has 17 residues. The CDR3 is CASSSRGTGIYNSPLHF. In nucleotides, the CDR3 is TGTGCCAGCAGTTCGAGGGGGACAGGGATTTATAATTCACCCCTCCACTTT.

The V gene is TRBV7-8, the J gene TRBJ1-2, with a possible D match to TRBD1 (5 bases). V lost 5 bases, J lost 8 bases, and 15 bases lay in between. The germline CDR1 and CDR2 sequences are SGHVS and FQNEAQ. This CDR3 is 13 amino acids long. In DNA form, the CDR3 reads TGTGCCAGCAGCCCCCAAGGAAGGGGAGGCTACACCTTC. This gives the protein CASSPQGRGGYTF.

V is TRBV19 and J is TRBJ2-7; 7 bases line up with TRBD1. Germline V gene data show CDR1 as LNHDA and CDR2 as SQIVND (reference sequence). V trimming: 1 base; J trimming: 4 bases; junction bases outside the gene matches: 10. The CDR3 totals 16 residues. The CDR3 DNA reads TGTGCCAGTAGTATAGCTTCTCCGGACAGGACATACGAGCAGTACTTC. It codes for CASSIASPDRTYEQYF. The entire variable domain, with the rest obtained from reference TRBV19 and TRBJ2-7, is as follows: DGGITQSPKYLFRKEGQNVTLSCEQNLNHDAMYWYRQDPGQGLRLIYYSQIVNDFQKGDIAEGYSVSREKKESFPLTVTSAQKNPTAFYLCASSIASPDRTYEQYFGPGTRLTVT.

V is TRBV6-6 and J is TRBJ2-7; a weak D match, TRBD1 (6 bases). V gave up 2 bases and J gave up 4 bases, with 18 bases separating them. The CDR3 has 16 residues. Germline CDR1 MNHNY, CDR2 SVGAGI (reference sequence). The CDR3 nucleotides are TGTGCCAGCAGTTACCCCTCCGAGACAGGAAAGTACGAGCAGTACTTC. Encoded protein: CASSYPSETGKYEQYF.

The V and J genes are TRBV7-2 and TRBJ2-3, with 8 bases aligning to TRBD1. This CDR3 contains 14 residues. Germline CDR1 SGHTA, CDR2 FQGNSA. Trimming cost V 5 bases and J 4 bases; bases outside gene matches: 5. In DNA form, the CDR3 reads TGTGCCAGCAGCGACCGGACAGGGTCAGATACGCAGTATTTT. Protein product: CASSDRTGSDTQYF.